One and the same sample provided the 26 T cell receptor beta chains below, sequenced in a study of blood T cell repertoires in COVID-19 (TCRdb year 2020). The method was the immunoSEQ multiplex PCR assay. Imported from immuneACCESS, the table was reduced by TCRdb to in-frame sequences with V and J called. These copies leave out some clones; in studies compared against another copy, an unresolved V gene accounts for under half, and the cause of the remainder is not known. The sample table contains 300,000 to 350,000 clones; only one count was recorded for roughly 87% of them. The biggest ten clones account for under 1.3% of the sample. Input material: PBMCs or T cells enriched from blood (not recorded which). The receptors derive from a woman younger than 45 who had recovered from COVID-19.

CDR3 in amino acids: CASSPWASGGAAADTQYF. The DNA for the CDR3 is TGTGCCAGCTCACCGTGGGCTAGCGGGGGGGCCGCCGCAGATACGCAGTATTTT. The chain is built from TRBV18 and TRBJ2-3; 12 positions match TRBD2. CDR3 size: 18 residues. From germline, CDR1 is KGHSH and CDR2 LQKENI. Trimming at V came to 3 bases and at J to 4 bases, leaving 11 bases not matched to a gene.

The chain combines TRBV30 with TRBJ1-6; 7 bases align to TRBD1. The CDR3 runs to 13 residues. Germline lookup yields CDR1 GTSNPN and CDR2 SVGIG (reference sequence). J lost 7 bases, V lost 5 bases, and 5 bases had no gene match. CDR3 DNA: TGTGCCTGGTCGGGACAGAGCAATTCACCCCTCCACTTT. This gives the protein CAWSGQSNSPLHF.

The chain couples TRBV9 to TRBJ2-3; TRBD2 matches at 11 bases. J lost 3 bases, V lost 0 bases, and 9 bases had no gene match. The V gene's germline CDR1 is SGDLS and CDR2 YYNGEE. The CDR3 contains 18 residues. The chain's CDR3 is CASSVVADGTSGTDTQYF. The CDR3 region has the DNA TGTGCCAGCAGCGTAGTTGCTGACGGGACTAGCGGAACAGATACGCAGTATTTT.

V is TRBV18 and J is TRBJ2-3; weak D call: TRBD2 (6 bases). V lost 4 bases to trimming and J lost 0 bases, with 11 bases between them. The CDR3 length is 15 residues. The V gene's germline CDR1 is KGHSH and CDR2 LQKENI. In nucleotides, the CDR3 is TGTGCCAGCTCACTATCGGAGGGAAGCACAGATACGCAGTATTTT. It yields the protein CASSLSEGSTDTQYF.

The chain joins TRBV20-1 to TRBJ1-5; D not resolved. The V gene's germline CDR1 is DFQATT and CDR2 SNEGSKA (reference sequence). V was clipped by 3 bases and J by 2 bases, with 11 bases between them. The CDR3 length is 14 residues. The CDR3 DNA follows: TGCAGTGCTAGTCGAGGGATCGGCAATCAGCCCCAGCATTTT. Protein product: CSASRGIGNQPQHF.

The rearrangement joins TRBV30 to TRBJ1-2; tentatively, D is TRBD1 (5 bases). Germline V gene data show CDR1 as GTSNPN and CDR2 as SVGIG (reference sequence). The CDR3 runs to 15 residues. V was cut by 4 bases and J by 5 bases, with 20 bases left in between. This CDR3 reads CAWTRQTIGRYGYTF. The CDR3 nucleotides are TGTGCCTGGACACGACAGACCATAGGTAGGTATGGCTACACCTTC.

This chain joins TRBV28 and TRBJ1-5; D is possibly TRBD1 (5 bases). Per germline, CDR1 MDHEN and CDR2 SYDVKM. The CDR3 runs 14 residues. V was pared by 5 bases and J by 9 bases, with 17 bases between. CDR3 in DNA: TGTGCCAGCAGTGGGGCCTCCCTCCAGGGGCCCCAGCATTTT. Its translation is CASSGASLQGPQHF.

CDR3 nucleotide sequence: TGCGCCAGCAGCTTGGACAGCCCCTCTGGAAACACCATATATTTT. It yields the protein CASSLDSPSGNTIYF. The rearrangement uses TRBV5-1 and TRBJ1-3; D remains ambiguous. This CDR3 is built from 15 residues. With 0 bases removed from V and 0 bases from J, the gap between germline ends came to 7 bases. Germline V gives CDR1 SGHRS, CDR2 YFSETQ.

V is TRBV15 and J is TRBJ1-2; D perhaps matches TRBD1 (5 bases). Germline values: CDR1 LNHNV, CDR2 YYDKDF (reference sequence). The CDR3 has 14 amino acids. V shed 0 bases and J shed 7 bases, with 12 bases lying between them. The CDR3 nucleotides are TGTGCCACCAGCAGAGATCGGACAACCGGTGGCTACACCTTC. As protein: CATSRDRTTGGYTF.

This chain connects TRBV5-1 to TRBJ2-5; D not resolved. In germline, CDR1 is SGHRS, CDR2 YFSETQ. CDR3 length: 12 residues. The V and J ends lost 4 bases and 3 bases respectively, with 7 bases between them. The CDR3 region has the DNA TGCGCCAGCAGCCCCACTGAAGAGACCCAGTACTTC. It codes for CASSPTEETQYF.

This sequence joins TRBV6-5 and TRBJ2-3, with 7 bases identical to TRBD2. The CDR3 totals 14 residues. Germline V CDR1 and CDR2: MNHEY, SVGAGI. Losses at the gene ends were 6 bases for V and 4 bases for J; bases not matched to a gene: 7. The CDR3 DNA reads TGTGCCAGCAGCCCCGGGACTACAGCAGATACGCAGTATTTT. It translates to CASSPGTTADTQYF.

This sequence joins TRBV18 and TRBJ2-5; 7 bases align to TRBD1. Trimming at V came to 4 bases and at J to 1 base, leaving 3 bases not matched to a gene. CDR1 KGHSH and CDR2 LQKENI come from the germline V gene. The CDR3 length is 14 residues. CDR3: CASSLNRGQETQYF. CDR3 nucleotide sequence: TGTGCCAGCTCACTAAACAGGGGCCAAGAGACCCAGTACTTC.

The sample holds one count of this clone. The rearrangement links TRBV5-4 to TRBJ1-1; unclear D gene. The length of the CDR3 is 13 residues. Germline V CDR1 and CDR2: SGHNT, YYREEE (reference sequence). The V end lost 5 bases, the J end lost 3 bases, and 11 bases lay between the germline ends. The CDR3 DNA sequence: TGTGCCAGCAGAATCGGGGTCGACACTGAAGCTTTCTTT. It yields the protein CASRIGVDTEAFF.

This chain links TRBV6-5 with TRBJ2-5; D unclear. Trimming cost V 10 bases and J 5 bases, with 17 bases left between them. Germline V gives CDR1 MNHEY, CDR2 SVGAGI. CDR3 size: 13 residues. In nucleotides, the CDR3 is TGTGCCACCACGTACGCCCTCGGGGAGACCCAGTACTTC. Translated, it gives CATTYALGETQYF.

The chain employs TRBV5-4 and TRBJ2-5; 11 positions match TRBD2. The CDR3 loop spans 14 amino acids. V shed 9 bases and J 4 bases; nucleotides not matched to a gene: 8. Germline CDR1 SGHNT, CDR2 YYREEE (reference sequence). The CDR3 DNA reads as TGTGCCATGCCTAGCGGGGGGCCGGGAGAGACCCAGTACTTC. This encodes CAMPSGGPGETQYF.

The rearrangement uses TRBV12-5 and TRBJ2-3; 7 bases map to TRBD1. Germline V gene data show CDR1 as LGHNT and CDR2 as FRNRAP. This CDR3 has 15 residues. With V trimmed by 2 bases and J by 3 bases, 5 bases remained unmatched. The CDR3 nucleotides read TGTGCTAGTGGTTTGATAGGGGGCCCTACAGATACGCAGTATTTT. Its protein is CASGLIGGPTDTQYF.

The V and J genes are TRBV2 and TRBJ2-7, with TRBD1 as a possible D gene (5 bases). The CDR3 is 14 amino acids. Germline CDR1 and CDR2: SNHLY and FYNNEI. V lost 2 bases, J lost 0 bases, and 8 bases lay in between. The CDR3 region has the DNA TGTGCCAGCAGTGAACAGGGCATCTCCTACGAGCAGTACTTC. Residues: CASSEQGISYEQYF. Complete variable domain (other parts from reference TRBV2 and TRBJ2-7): EPEVTQTPSHQVTQMGQEVILRCVPISNHLYFYWYRQILGQKVEFLVSFYNNEISEKSEIFDDQFSVERPDGSNFTLKIRSTKLEDSAMYFCASSEQGISYEQYFGPGTRLTVT.

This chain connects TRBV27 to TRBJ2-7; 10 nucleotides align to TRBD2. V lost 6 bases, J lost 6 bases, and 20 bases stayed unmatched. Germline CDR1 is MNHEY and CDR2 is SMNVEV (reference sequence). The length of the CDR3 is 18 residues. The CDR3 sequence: CASSLAGATSIWLAEQYF. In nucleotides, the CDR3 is TGTGCCAGCAGCCTAGCGGGGGCTACCTCGATTTGGCTTGCCGAGCAGTACTTC.

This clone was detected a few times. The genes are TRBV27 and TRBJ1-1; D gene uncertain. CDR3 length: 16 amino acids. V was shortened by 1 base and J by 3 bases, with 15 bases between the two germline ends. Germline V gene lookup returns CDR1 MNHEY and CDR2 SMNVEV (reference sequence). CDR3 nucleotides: TGTGCCAGCAGTTTATTGTGGGGAGAACGGGACACTGAAGCTTTCTTT. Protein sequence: CASSLLWGERDTEAFF.

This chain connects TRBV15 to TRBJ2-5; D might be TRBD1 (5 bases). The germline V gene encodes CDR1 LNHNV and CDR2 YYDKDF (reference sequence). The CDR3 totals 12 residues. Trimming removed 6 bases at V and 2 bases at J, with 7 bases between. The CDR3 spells CATRRGQETQYF. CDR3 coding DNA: TGTGCCACCAGAAGGGGACAAGAGACCCAGTACTTC.

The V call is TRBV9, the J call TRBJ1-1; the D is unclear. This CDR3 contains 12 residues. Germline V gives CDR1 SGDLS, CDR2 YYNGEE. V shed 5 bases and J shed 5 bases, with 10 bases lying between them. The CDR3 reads CASSIMRTEAFF. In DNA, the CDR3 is TGTGCCAGCAGTATCATGAGGACTGAAGCTTTCTTT.

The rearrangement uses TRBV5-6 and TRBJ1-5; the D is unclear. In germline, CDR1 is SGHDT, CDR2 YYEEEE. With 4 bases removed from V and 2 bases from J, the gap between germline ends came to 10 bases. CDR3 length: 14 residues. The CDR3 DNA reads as TGTGCCAGCAGCCCAGGTAGTGGCAATCAGCCCCAGCATTTT. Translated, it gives CASSPGSGNQPQHF. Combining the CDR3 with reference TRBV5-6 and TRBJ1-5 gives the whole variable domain DAGVTQSPTHLIKTRGQQVTLRCSPKSGHDTVSWYQQALGQGPQFIFQYYEEEERQRGNFPDRFSGHQFPNYSSELNVNALLLGDSALYLCASSPGSGNQPQHFGDGTRLSIL.

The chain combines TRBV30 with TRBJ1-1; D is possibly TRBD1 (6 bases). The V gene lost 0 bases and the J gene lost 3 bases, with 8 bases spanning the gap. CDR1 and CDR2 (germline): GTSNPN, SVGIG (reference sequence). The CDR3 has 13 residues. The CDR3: CAWSVSGDTEAFF. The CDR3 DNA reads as TGTGCCTGGAGTGTGTCAGGGGACACTGAAGCTTTCTTT. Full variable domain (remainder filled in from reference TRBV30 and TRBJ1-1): SQTIHQWPATLVQPVGSPLSLECTVEGTSNPNLYWYRQAAGRGLQLLFYSVGIGQISSEVPQNLSASRPQDRQFILSSKKLLLSDSGFYLCAWSVSGDTEAFFGQGTRLTVV.

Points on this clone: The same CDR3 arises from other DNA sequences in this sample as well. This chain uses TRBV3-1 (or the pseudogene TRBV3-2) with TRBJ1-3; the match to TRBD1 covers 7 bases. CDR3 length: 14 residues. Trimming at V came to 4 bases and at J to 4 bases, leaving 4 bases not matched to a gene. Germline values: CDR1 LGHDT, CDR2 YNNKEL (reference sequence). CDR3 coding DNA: TGTGCCAGCAGCCTCGGGACAGCGGGAAACACCATATATTTT. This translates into CASSLGTAGNTIYF.

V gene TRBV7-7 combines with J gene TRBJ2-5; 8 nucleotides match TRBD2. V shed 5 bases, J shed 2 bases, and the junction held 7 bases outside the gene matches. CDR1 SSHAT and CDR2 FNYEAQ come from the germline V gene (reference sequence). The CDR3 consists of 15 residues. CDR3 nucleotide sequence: TGTGCCAGCAGCCCCGTAGCGGGAAAACAAGAGACCCAGTACTTC. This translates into CASSPVAGKQETQYF.

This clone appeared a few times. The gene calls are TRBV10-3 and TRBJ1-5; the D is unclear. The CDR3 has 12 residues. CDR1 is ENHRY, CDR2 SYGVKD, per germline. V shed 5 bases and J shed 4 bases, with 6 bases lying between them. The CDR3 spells CAISRENQPQHF. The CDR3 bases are TGTGCCATCAGTCGAGAAAATCAGCCCCAGCATTTT.